This TCR beta chain was retrieved from a study of blood T cell repertoires in COVID-19. Overall study context: Spain, Italy and the United States supplied samples that represented acute and convalescent COVID-19.

V lost 1 base, J lost 2 bases, and 12 bases lay in between. This CDR3 has 16 amino acids. CDR1 is SEHNR, CDR2 FQNEAQ, per germline (reference sequence). Original handling: Scientists estimated how many nucleated cells there were by amplifying reference gene primers. The table came from immunoSEQ multiplex PCR; TCRdb's copy has only in-frame clones and leaves some out. That table supplies the V and J calls and clone size; D and trimming were determined from the DNA. The sample lists 150,000 to 200,000 clones, about 88% occurring once. What was sequenced was peripheral blood. The sequence was obtained from a woman aged 80 or over in a cohort sampled during active or convalescent COVID-19. The chain uses TRBV7-9 and TRBJ1-5; D remains unclear. The CDR3 spells CASSLGWGGGNQPQHF. CDR3 nucleotides: TGTGCCAGCAGCTTAGGCTGGGGAGGCGGCAATCAGCCCCAGCATTTT.